One sample yielded the 9 T cell receptor beta chains listed below, sequenced in a study of T cell responses to AZD1222 COVID-19 vaccine (dated by TCRdb to the early 2020s). The method behind the library was the immunoSEQ multiplex PCR assay. TCRdb stores this immuneACCESS table with in-frame sequences only. Part of the clones is absent; in the studies checked, under half of the shortfall reflects unresolved V genes, and no reason is known for the rest. A total of about 100,000 clones appear in this sample, less than 90% of them only once. About 1.8% of the sample comes from the top ten. The sample's time point, from its label and the paper: baseline before first vaccination. The specimen comprised peripheral blood, sampled on day 0 of AZD1222 vaccination. Receptor source: an adult in good health.

In regard to this clone: The junction and the germline gene differ at one end; a read error may be behind it. V and J are TRBV5-6 and TRBJ1-2; D uncertain. This CDR3 is 14 amino acids long. The germline CDR1 and CDR2 sequences are SGHDT and YYEEEE. The DNA for the CDR3 is TGTGCCAGCACCTATGGAGGGTCCCACTATGGCTATACCTTC. It codes for CASTYGGSHYGYTF. Supplemented by reference TRBV5-6 and TRBJ1-2, the full variable domain reads DAGVTQSPTHLIKTRGQQVTLRCSPKSGHDTVSWYQQALGQGPQFIFQYYEEEERQRGNFPDRFSGHQFPNYSSELNVNALLLGDSALYLCASTYGGSHYGYTFGSGTRLTVV.

The rearrangement uses TRBV3-1 (or the pseudogene TRBV3-2) and TRBJ2-7; D possibly matches TRBD1 or TRBD2 (5 bases each). Germline lookup yields CDR1 LGHDT and CDR2 YNNKEL (reference sequence). The CDR3 loop spans 13 amino acids. V lost 6 bases and J 2 bases, leaving 11 bases between the germline ends. The chain's CDR3 is CASSPGDPYEQYF. The CDR3 bases are TGTGCCAGCAGTCCCGGGGACCCCTACGAGCAGTACTTC.

This chain joins TRBV4-1 and TRBJ1-1; 8 nucleotides line up with TRBD1. The CDR3 has 14 residues. V was clipped by 3 bases and J by 7 bases; unmatched bases: 7. The germline V gene encodes CDR1 MGHRA and CDR2 YSYEKL. CDR3: CASSQTQGGGEAFF. CDR3 nucleotide sequence: TGCGCCAGCAGCCAGACACAGGGGGGCGGTGAAGCTTTCTTT.

The rearrangement links TRBV5-1 to TRBJ1-5; no clear D gene. V lost 0 bases and J 5 bases, leaving 12 bases between the germline ends. The CDR3 runs to 15 residues. CDR1 and CDR2 (germline): SGHRS, YFSETQ. DNA for the CDR3: TGCGCCAGCAGCTTGGGTTACGGGGTCCATCAGCCCCAGCATTTT. Amino acids: CASSLGYGVHQPQHF.

DNA of the CDR3: TGTGCCAGCAGCCTATATGGCCCCACCTACGAGCAGTACTTC. It encodes CASSLYGPTYEQYF. The chain couples TRBV27 to TRBJ2-7, with D unclear. Germline values: CDR1 MNHEY, CDR2 SMNVEV (reference sequence). This CDR3 region has 14 residues. V lost 6 bases and J 2 bases, leaving 14 bases between the germline ends.

The genes are TRBV10-3 and TRBJ1-1, with D possibly being TRBD1 (5 bases). CDR1 is ENHRY, CDR2 SYGVKD, per germline. Trimming stripped 8 bases from V and 0 bases from J, with 22 bases between. The CDR3 consists of 17 residues. CDR3 region: CAIGAPGGNYMNTEAFF. CDR3 DNA sequence: TGTGCCATCGGTGCCCCCGGGGGTAACTACATGAACACTGAAGCTTTCTTT.

This chain joins TRBV10-2 and TRBJ1-2; 10 bases are a match to TRBD1. V dropped 0 bases and J dropped 5; count of bases not matched to a gene: 9. The germline V gene encodes CDR1 WSHSY and CDR2 SAAADI. CDR3 length equals 17 residues. The CDR3 protein is CASSESSPTGQGYGYTF. The CDR3 DNA follows: TGCGCCAGCAGTGAGTCCTCTCCGACGGGACAGGGGTATGGCTACACCTTC.

In its sample, this clone was seen once. The CDR3 sequence is CASSPPRGTGELFF. CDR3 DNA: TGTGCCAGCTCACCTCCGAGGGGCACCGGGGAGCTGTTTTTT. The gene calls are TRBV18 and TRBJ2-2; D possibly matches TRBD1 or TRBD2 (5 bases each). Germline V CDR1 and CDR2: KGHSH, LQKENI. The germline V and J ends were trimmed by 3 bases and 4 bases, with 9 bases remaining between them. The CDR3 extends over 14 amino acids. The full variable domain, in which reference TRBV18 and TRBJ2-2 provide the parts outside the CDR3, is NAGVMQNPRHLVRRRGQEARLRCSPMKGHSHVYWYRQLPEEGLKFMVYLQKENIIDESGMPKERFSAEFPKEGPSILRIQQVVRGDSAAYFCASSPPRGTGELFFGEGSRLTVL.

The genes are TRBV7-9 and TRBJ2-1; 8 bases agree with TRBD2. This CDR3 is 14 amino acids long. Germline CDR1 and CDR2: SEHNR and FQNEAQ (reference sequence). The V and J ends lost 6 bases and 9 bases, in that order; junction bases with no gene match: 10. This CDR3 reads CASRPGLVQGEQFF. CDR3 coding DNA: TGTGCCAGCAGGCCGGGACTAGTCCAGGGTGAGCAGTTCTTC.